One and the same sample provided the 10 T cell receptor beta chains below, sequenced in a study of OX40 agonist ivuxolimab in advanced cancers. The assay was immunoSEQ multiplex PCR, and TCRdb's table has in-frame clones only and misses some. The table includes 85,000 to 95,000 clones, 89% detected once. The specimen was CD4+ or CD8+ T cells sorted from blood, collected in a trial of the OX40 agonist ivuxolimab. The receptors shown here come from an adult with an advanced solid tumor such as melanoma, head and neck, liver or kidney cancer.

The CDR3 loop is CASSPRGGSSYNSPLHF. CDR3 nucleotides: TGTGCCAGCTCACCGAGGGGGGGAAGCTCCTATAATTCACCCCTCCACTTT. The V call is TRBV18, the J call TRBJ1-6, with a tentative D call TRBD1 (6 bases). V lost 3 bases, J lost 0 bases, and 12 bases lay in between. CDR3 size: 17 residues. The V gene's germline CDR1 is KGHSH and CDR2 LQKENI.

The chain has TRBV1 and TRBJ2-3; the D call TRBD2 from the table was never checked on the DNA. TRBV1 constitutes a pseudogene. This CDR3 spans 21 amino acids. For the CDR3, the DNA is TGCACCAGCAGCCACGACGCCGGACTAGCGGGAGCCGTATTACTCACAGATACGCAGTATTTT. Translation gives CTSSHDAGLAGAVLLTDTQYF.

This chain links TRBV27 with TRBJ2-1; 8 positions match TRBD1. The CDR3 extends over 15 amino acids. Trimming cost V 6 bases and J 7 bases; bases outside gene matches: 11. CDR1 is MNHEY, CDR2 SMNVEV, per germline (reference sequence). In DNA, the CDR3 is TGTGCCAGCAGGGACAGGGTCACCGGGGTGAATGAGCAGTTCTTC. Its protein is CASRDRVTGVNEQFF.

The chain couples TRBV10-3 to TRBJ1-1; 10 bases are a match to TRBD1. The germline V gene encodes CDR1 ENHRY and CDR2 SYGVKD. J gave up 0 bases and V 4 bases, and 11 bases lay outside the gene matches. The length of the CDR3 is 18 residues. The CDR3 is CAISGPDGQGVLNTEAFF. The CDR3 DNA is TGTGCCATCAGTGGACCCGACGGACAGGGGGTTTTGAACACTGAAGCTTTCTTT.

The gene calls are TRBV28 and TRBJ1-3; D not certain. V lost 5 bases and J 3 bases, leaving 5 bases between the germline ends. The CDR3 contains 12 residues. Germline lookup yields CDR1 MDHEN and CDR2 SYDVKM. DNA of the CDR3: TGTGCCAGCAGTGATAGTGGAAACACCATATATTTT. Translation: CASSDSGNTIYF.

This clone showed up just once. The gene calls are TRBV6-5 and TRBJ1-2, with D perhaps matching TRBD1 (5 bases). The germline V gene encodes CDR1 MNHEY and CDR2 SVGAGI. The CDR3 totals 13 residues. V was trimmed by 2 bases and J by 5 bases, leaving 9 bases between them. Here the CDR3 reads CASSYAGRYGYTF. For the CDR3, the DNA is TGTGCCAGCAGTTACGCAGGGAGGTATGGCTACACCTTC.

Here the CDR3 DNA reads TGTGCCAGCAGGCGACAATCCGGGTGGGGGAACACTGAAGCTTTCTTT. This codes for CASRRQSGWGNTEAFF. The genes are TRBV27 and TRBJ1-1; D unclear. Trimming took 6 bases from V and 1 from J, leaving 18 bases between them. The CDR3 spans 16 residues. Germline V gene lookup returns CDR1 MNHEY and CDR2 SMNVEV (reference sequence).

The chain uses TRBV27 and TRBJ2-7; 7 bases map to TRBD2. Germline assignment: CDR1 MNHEY and CDR2 SMNVEV (reference sequence). Trimming took 5 bases from V and 2 from J; bases not matched to a gene: 6. This CDR3 contains 14 residues. CDR3 bases: TGTGCCAGCAGTAGACGGGGGGTCCCCTACGAGCAGTACTTC. Protein: CASSRRGVPYEQYF.

This clone is a singleton in its sample. The CDR3 region has the DNA TGCGCCAGCAGCCAAGACCAGGGGATTTCCTATGGCTACACCTTC. It is translated as CASSQDQGISYGYTF. The J gene is TRBJ1-2, the V gene TRBV4-1; perhaps TRBD1 as D (6 bases). V lost 0 bases and J lost 4, with 12 bases in between. The CDR3 extends over 15 amino acids. CDR1 and CDR2 (germline): MGHRA, YSYEKL.

The rearrangement links TRBV18 to TRBJ2-1, with TRBD1 matching over 8 bases. This CDR3 contains 14 residues. The trim removed 3 bases at V and 9 bases at J, leaving 7 bases unmatched. CDR1 KGHSH and CDR2 LQKENI come from the germline V gene. The CDR3 sequence is CASSPGQGMGEQFF. The CDR3, as DNA: TGTGCCAGCTCACCCGGACAGGGAATGGGTGAGCAGTTCTTC. The full variable domain, rest sourced from reference TRBV18 and TRBJ2-1, is NAGVMQNPRHLVRRRGQEARLRCSPMKGHSHVYWYRQLPEEGLKFMVYLQKENIIDESGMPKERFSAEFPKEGPSILRIQQVVRGDSAAYFCASSPGQGMGEQFFGPGTRLTVL.